This T cell receptor beta chain was identified during a study of blood T cell repertoires in COVID-19 (TCRdb year 2020). About the full investigation: Samples from collaborators originated in the United States, Italy and Spain and spanned both the acute and convalescent phases of COVID-19. Samples came from the ongoing ImmuneRACE study (first 160 participants) plus 1,254 subjects from 6 global collaborators. The sample metadata nearly always contained a de-identified subject ID, COVID-19 status, age in years and sex. Where available, HLA class I and class II types were obtained from metadata supplied by the sample provider rather than from assay-based typing. The repertoires were released in a freely available public database meant as a resource for research on the immune response to SARS-CoV-2. The prospective study material was composed of cDNA or gDNA derived from T cells, B-cell-depleted T cells, or PBMCs. Deeply sampled blood TCRbeta repertoires from subjects exposed to, actively infected with, or recovered from COVID-19 were included in the dataset.

V is shortened by 3 bases, J by 4 bases, and the region joining them spans 9 bases. Taken from the germline V gene, the CDR1 and CDR2 loops are MRHNA and SNTAGT. From its cysteine to its phenylalanine, the CDR3 spans 13 amino acids. Only CDR3 DNA is held: 39 bases, read in frame from base 1. The immunoSEQ Assay, a bias-controlled multiplex PCR, was used to amplify TCRbeta CDR3 regions from genomic DNA. On the study's bioinformatics: Nucleated cell counts per sample were estimated from amplification of reference gene primers within the assay. Sequence reads were collapsed and filtered to measure the absolute abundance of every unique TCRbeta CDR3 rearrangement. For each sample, productive Simpson clonality was calculated as the square root of Simpson's diversity index over productive rearrangements. In TCRdb, the immuneACCESS table is reduced to in-frame sequences with V and J assigned. These tables do not hold every clone; where another copy was compared, an unresolved V gene accounts for under half, and the others remain unexplained. V and J calls and clone size are given by that table; D and trimming were obtained from the DNA. The sample includes 180,000 or so clones, with 88% observed a single time. The ten largest account for 3.5% to 5% of the sample.

Overall study outcomes, separate from this receptor: How much clinical and demographic metadata was included differed by source and by participant, and the metadata was provided uncurated.

Whole blood was collected in K2EDTA tubes by collaborating institutions according to the institutions' own protocols. For TCRbeta analysis, collaborators shipped samples in one of three forms: frozen whole blood, isolated PBMCs, or DNA extracted from either of those sample types. On this clone: The antigen it recognizes is unknown. Base qualities are not at hand, and no much larger clone is one base apart.

The chain is encoded by TRBV6-4 joined to TRBJ1-1; TRBD1 might be the D gene, on 6 matching bases. The source is a young woman with acute or convalescent COVID-19. Sequencing was carried out using peripheral blood. The CDR3 amino acid sequence is: CASSEGAGTEAFF. The DNA reads TGTGCCAGCAGTGAGGGGGCGGGCACTGAAGCTTTCTTT.